Detailed here is one T cell receptor beta chain. These data belong to a study of blood T cell repertoires in COVID-19. Study information: Samples representing acute and convalescent COVID-19 were sourced from the United States, Italy and Spain. From T cells, B-cell-depleted T cells, or PBMCs came the material, which was cDNA or gDNA.

The CDR3 length is 15 residues. The germline V gene encodes CDR1 SGHAT and CDR2 FQDESV (reference sequence). V was shortened by 3 bases and J by 3 bases, with 12 bases between the two germline ends. Original processing methods: Researchers report that nucleated cell counts were estimated from reference gene primer amplification. Here immunoSEQ multiplex PCR was the method, and the copy in TCRdb shows in-frame clones only, minus some. V, J and clone size reflect that table, while D and trimming were determined from the DNA. Among about 110,000 clones listed, about 88% were seen once. This TCR was recovered from a human donor in a cohort sampled during active COVID-19. The sequenced sample consisted of peripheral blood. V is TRBV11-1 and J is TRBJ2-1; tentatively, D is TRBD1 (5 bases). CDR3 DNA: TGTGCCAGCAGCTTGGCAGGGCTATACTACAATGAGCAGTTCTTC. Its protein is CASSLAGLYYNEQFF.